This T cell receptor beta chain was sequenced during a study of blood T cells in healthy people across ages. It was with a sample-barcoded 5' primer and a J-beta primer mix that a second PCR of roughly 6 to 12 cycles was run. A single record per CDR3 protein comes from TCRdb applying MiXCR to the 5' RACE reads. The sample records some 640,000 distinct CDR3 sequences, roughly 50% being singletons. The TCR originated in a woman aged 60-75 years in good health. Sample: blood.

CDR3 nucleotide sequence: TGTGCCAGCAATACAGACCCGACAGGGAATAAGGAGACCCAGTACTTC. Protein sequence: CASNTDPTGNKETQYF. The chain combines TRBV7-9 with TRBJ2-5; 7 nucleotides agree with TRBD1. This CDR3 is 16 amino acids long. J lost 5 bases, V lost 7 bases, and 16 bases had no gene match. The V gene's germline CDR1 is SEHNR and CDR2 FQNEAQ (reference sequence).